A single sample is the source of the 22 T cell receptor beta chains below, sequenced in a study of blood T cells in healthy people across ages. For the second PCR, which ran for about 6 to 11 cycles, a sample-barcoded 5' primer and a J-beta primer mix were used. TCRdb reprocessed the 5' RACE reads with MiXCR, giving one entry per CDR3 protein. The repertoire holds 700,000 to 950,000 distinct CDR3 sequences, with roughly 45% as singletons. Sample: blood. These receptors were collected from a woman aged 60-75 years in good health.

This clonotype was observed many times. Just one base apart from a much larger clone, this may be a read error. The chain recombines TRBV20-1 with TRBJ2-7, with a tentative D call TRBD2 (6 bases). Trimming removed 8 bases from V and 6 bases from J, with 20 bases in between. The CDR3 runs to 13 residues. Germline CDR1 reads DFQATT; CDR2 reads SNEGSKA (reference sequence). Here the CDR3 reads CSTGGDGHPEQYF. In DNA, the CDR3 is TGCAGTACCGGAGGGGACGGCCACCCCGAGCAGTACTTC.

Concerning this clonotype: The junction shows a germline mismatch at one end, possibly a read error. The chain joins TRBV4-3 to TRBJ1-4, with TRBD1 matching 7 bases. Germline V lookup: CDR1 LGHNA, CDR2 YSLEER. CDR3 size: 16 residues. CDR3 sequence reads: CASRQGRQGMEEKLFF. The CDR3 coding sequence is TGCGCCAGCCGCCAGGGAAGACAGGGTATGGAAGAAAAACTGTTTTTT.

V usage is TRBV5-1 and J usage is TRBJ1-6; possibly TRBD1 for D (6 bases). Germline-derived CDR1 and CDR2 are SGHRS and YFSETQ. The CDR3 contains 15 residues. V was pared by 1 base and J by 7 bases, with 12 bases between. The CDR3 sequence is CASSLIAQGNSPLHF. The DNA for the CDR3 is TGCGCCAGCAGCTTGATCGCACAGGGAAATTCACCCCTCCACTTT.

Regarding this clonotype: A much larger clone differs by one base, so this may be a read error. This chain joins TRBV29-1 and TRBJ2-3; unclear D gene. This CDR3 region has 11 residues. Germline V gene lookup returns CDR1 SQVTM and CDR2 ANQGSEA. V dropped 8 bases and J dropped 0 bases, with 6 bases sitting between them. Here the CDR3 reads CSTASTDTQYF. CDR3 DNA sequence: TGCAGCACAGCTAGCACAGATACGCAGTATTTT.

The J gene is TRBJ2-1, the V gene TRBV12-3 or TRBV12-4; 8 bases are a match to TRBD2. V was pared by 3 bases and J by 8 bases, with 6 bases of the junction left unmatched. CDR3 size: 14 residues. The CDR3 loop reads CASSLPGGIYEQFF. The CDR3 region has the DNA TGTGCCAGCAGTTTGCCGGGAGGGATTTATGAGCAGTTCTTC.

This clonotype was detected only a few times. The chain employs TRBV18 and TRBJ2-5, with D maybe TRBD2 (6 bases). The CDR3 has 12 residues. Germline V CDR1 and CDR2: KGHSH, LQKENI. Trimming took off 8 bases at V and 4 bases at J, with 11 bases between the two ends. CDR3 residues: CASARGSETQYF. As DNA, the CDR3 is TGTGCCAGCGCTCGGGGGTCAGAGACCCAGTACTTC. The full variable domain, its missing parts supplied by reference TRBV18 and TRBJ2-5, is NAGVMQNPRHLVRRRGQEARLRCSPMKGHSHVYWYRQLPEEGLKFMVYLQKENIIDESGMPKERFSAEFPKEGPSILRIQQVVRGDSAAYFCASARGSETQYFGPGTRLLVL.

Worth noting for this clonotype: A much larger clonotype is one base distant, so this may be a read error. The J gene is TRBJ2-1, the V gene TRBV27, with TRBD2 matching over 9 bases. CDR1 and CDR2 from the germline V gene are MNHEY and SMNVEV (reference sequence). The CDR3 runs 15 residues. CDR3 region: CVSSPGVAGENEQFF. The CDR3 coding sequence is TGTGTCAGCAGTCCCGGGGTAGCGGGGGAGAATGAGCAGTTCTTC.

The CDR3 DNA is TGCAGTGCTAGCGGGGGGGCGGACACAGATACGCAGTATTTT. As protein: CSASGGADTDTQYF. The rearrangement joins TRBV20-1 to TRBJ2-3; 8 bases line up with TRBD2. Unmatched junction bases numbered 4, after V lost 3 bases and J lost 2 bases. This CDR3 is 14 amino acids long. Germline-derived CDR1 and CDR2 are DFQATT and SNEGSKA (reference sequence).

This clonotype was counted a few times. This CDR3 is CASSSPRDSNTGELFF. CDR3 coding DNA: TGTGCCAGCAGCTCCCCCCGGGACTCAAACACCGGGGAGCTGTTTTTT. This rearrangement joins TRBV12-3 or TRBV12-4 to TRBJ2-2; TRBD2 is a possible D gene (6 bases). V dropped 6 bases and J dropped 2 bases, with 16 bases sitting between them. CDR3 length: 16 residues.

V and J are TRBV7-3 and TRBJ2-1; TRBD2 matches at 8 bases. The V gene's germline CDR1 is SGHTA and CDR2 FQGTGA. Losses at the gene ends were 1 base for V and 8 bases for J; bases not matched to a gene: 10. The CDR3 runs to 16 residues. The CDR3 reads CASSLSRAGGSHEQFF. In DNA form, the CDR3 reads TGTGCCAGCAGCTTAAGTAGGGCGGGGGGCTCCCATGAGCAGTTCTTC.

This clonotype was counted between two and nine times. J is TRBJ2-1 and V is TRBV20-1, with a possible D match to TRBD2 (6 bases). Trimming shortened V by 5 bases and J by 4 bases, and 12 bases separated the two germline ends. Germline lookup yields CDR1 DFQATT and CDR2 SNEGSKA (reference sequence). This CDR3 is 13 amino acids long. CDR3 protein: CSAGRDLYNEQFF. CDR3 DNA sequence: TGCAGTGCTGGCCGGGACTTATACAATGAGCAGTTCTTC.

Remarks on this clonotype: This sequence may be a read error, since a much larger clone differs from it by one base. The V gene is TRBV4-2, the J gene TRBJ2-7; D ambiguous. Germline V lookup: CDR1 LGHNA, CDR2 YNFKEQ. Deletions cut 4 bases from V and 0 bases from J, with 13 bases between. The CDR3 sequence is 15 residues long. In DNA form, the CDR3 reads TGTGCCAGCAGCCGAGATGTGACATTCTCCTACGAGCAGTACTTC. As protein: CASSRDVTFSYEQYF.

This clonotype was counted ten times or more. The chain has TRBV29-1 and TRBJ2-7; D is unresolved. There are 14 residues in the CDR3. The V end was cut by 4 bases, the J end by 2 bases, with 15 bases between. Germline V gene lookup returns CDR1 SQVTM and CDR2 ANQGSEA. CDR3 in amino acids: CSVVISSLTYEQYF. The CDR3 coding sequence is TGCAGCGTTGTGATATCCTCCCTTACCTACGAGCAGTACTTC.

There are a few counts of this clonotype. V and J are TRBV11-1 and TRBJ2-1, with D hard to call. Germline V lookup: CDR1 SGHAT, CDR2 FQDESV (reference sequence). V was shortened by 5 bases and J by 6 bases, with 14 bases between the two germline ends. There are 14 residues in the CDR3. The CDR3 loop reads CASSIPQVPNEQFF. The CDR3 DNA reads TGTGCCAGCAGCATACCCCAGGTCCCCAATGAGCAGTTCTTC. Full variable domain (outside the CDR3, taken from reference TRBV11-1 and TRBJ2-1): EAEVAQSPRYKITEKSQAVAFWCDPISGHATLYWYRQILGQGPELLVQFQDESVVDDSQLPKDRFSAERLKGVDSTLKIQPAELGDSAMYLCASSIPQVPNEQFFGPGTRLTVL.

The chain combines TRBV7-2 with TRBJ2-5; 10 bases are a match to TRBD2. From germline, CDR1 is SGHTA and CDR2 FQGNSA. This CDR3 has 19 residues. The V and J ends lost 5 bases and 1 base, in that order; junction bases with no gene match: 16. CDR3: CASSNSPIVAGGLQETQYF. The DNA for the CDR3 is TGTGCCAGCAGCAATTCCCCCATTGTAGCGGGAGGCCTCCAAGAGACCCAGTACTTC.

This clonotype was seen a handful of times. This rearrangement joins TRBV3-1 to TRBJ2-1, with 13 nucleotides matching TRBD2. The junction had 3 bases not matched to a gene; V was cut back by 4 bases and J by 6 bases. Germline V CDR1 and CDR2: LGHDT, YNNKEL (reference sequence). The CDR3 contains 15 residues. For the CDR3, the DNA is TGTGCCAGCAGCCTCAGGACTAGCGGGGGCAATGAGCAGTTCTTC. It specifies CASSLRTSGGNEQFF.

In this sample, this clonotype turned up many times. The chain uses TRBV4-3 and TRBJ2-1; TRBD2 agrees at 7 bases. The V gene end was trimmed by 1 base and the J gene end by 0 bases; junction bases not matched to a gene: 6. Germline CDR1 and CDR2: LGHNA and YSLEER. This CDR3 spans 17 amino acids. CDR3 in DNA: TGCGCCAGCAGCCAAGGCGCTAGCGGAAGCTCCTACAATGAGCAGTTCTTC. This sequence encodes CASSQGASGSSYNEQFF.

This clonotype showed up just a few times. The chain combines TRBV9 with TRBJ2-6; weak D call: TRBD1 (6 bases). V was trimmed by 4 bases and J by 8 bases, leaving 16 bases between them. The CDR3 sequence is 15 residues long. Germline CDR1 SGDLS, CDR2 YYNGEE. The CDR3 is CASSLGTPSSNVLTF. The CDR3 nucleotides read TGTGCCAGCAGCCTCGGGACACCTTCCTCCAACGTCCTGACTTTC.

The chain carries TRBV28 and TRBJ2-5; maybe TRBD1 (6 bases). Deletions cut 6 bases from V and 5 bases from J, with 13 bases between. Germline V gene lookup returns CDR1 MDHEN and CDR2 SYDVKM. CDR3 length: 13 amino acids. The CDR3 region is CASRTGLVETQYF. As DNA, the CDR3 is TGTGCCAGCAGGACAGGTCTCGTGGAGACCCAGTACTTC.

The chain combines TRBV11-2 with TRBJ1-1; D possibly corresponds to TRBD1 (6 bases). CDR3 length: 15 residues. CDR1 SGHAT and CDR2 FQNNGV come from the germline V gene. Between the trimmed V and J ends, which lost 4 bases and 4 bases, there was a span of 16 bases. CDR3 coding DNA: TGTGCCAGCAGCTGGGGGGGCAGGGATGTCACTGAAGCTTTCTTT. It codes for CASSWGGRDVTEAFF.

The CDR3 region is CSVGDGIYEQYF. CDR3 nucleotides: TGCAGCGTTGGGGACGGGATATACGAGCAGTACTTC. The J gene is TRBJ2-5, the V gene TRBV29-1; perhaps D is TRBD1 or TRBD2 (5 bases each). The J call is doubtful: the DNA matches TRBJ2-7 better. Germline assignment: CDR1 SQVTM and CDR2 ANQGSEA. The CDR3 is 12 amino acids.

The rearrangement uses TRBV10-3 and TRBJ2-1; 9 bases are shared with TRBD2. V was pared by 0 bases and J by 5 bases, with 8 bases of the junction left unmatched. Germline CDR1 and CDR2: ENHRY and SYGVKD. CDR3 length equals 17 residues. CDR3 protein: CAISESGSSGRDNEQFF. The CDR3 DNA reads TGTGCCATCAGTGAGTCCGGGAGTAGCGGGAGAGACAATGAGCAGTTCTTC.